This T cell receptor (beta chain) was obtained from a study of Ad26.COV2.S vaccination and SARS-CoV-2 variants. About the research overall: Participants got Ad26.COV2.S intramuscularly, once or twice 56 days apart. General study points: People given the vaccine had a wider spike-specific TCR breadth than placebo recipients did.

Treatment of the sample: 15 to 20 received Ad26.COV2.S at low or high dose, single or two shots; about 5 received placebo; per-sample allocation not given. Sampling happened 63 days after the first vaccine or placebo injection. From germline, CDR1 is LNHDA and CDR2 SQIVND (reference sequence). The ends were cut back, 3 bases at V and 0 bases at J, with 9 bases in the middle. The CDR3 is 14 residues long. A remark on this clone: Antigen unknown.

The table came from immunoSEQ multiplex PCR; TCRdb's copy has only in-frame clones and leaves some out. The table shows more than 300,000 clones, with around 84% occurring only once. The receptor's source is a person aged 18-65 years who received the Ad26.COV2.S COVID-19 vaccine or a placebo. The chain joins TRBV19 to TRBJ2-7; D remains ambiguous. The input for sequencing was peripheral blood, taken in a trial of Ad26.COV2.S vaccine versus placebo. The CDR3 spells CASSMVRNSYEQYF. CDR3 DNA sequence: TGTGCCAGTAGTATGGTGAGAAACTCCTACGAGCAGTACTTC.